This T cell receptor (beta chain) was captured by sequencing in a study of vaccination and CD4 T cells after COVID-19. Overall study: Convalescent participants consisted of six males and four females, two being Hispanic. Post-COVID samples had a sampling time that fell a median around 100 days after diagnosis (range 35 to 161).

As for treatment: approximately 9-day PBMC culture with coronavirus spike peptide pools or control peptides (ViraFEST assay). Study-level points and caveats: In convalescent patients, a median around 86% of reactive clones appeared only post-vaccination.

The assay that was used to sequence DNA from cultured CD4+ T cells was the Oncomine TCR Beta short-read assay. The authors extracted genomic DNA from cultured CD4+ T cells. TCRdb re-called the PCR reads with MiXCR, one entry per CDR3 protein. The sample lists around 19,000 distinct CDR3 sequences, about 45% seen once, with around 7.7% in the top ten. In the case of this clonotype: Its specificity is unknown.

This CDR3 is built from 13 residues. The germline gives CDR1 SEHNR, CDR2 FQNEAQ (reference sequence). With 4 bases removed from V and 8 bases from J, the gap between germline ends came to 14 bases. The chain couples TRBV7-9 to TRBJ1-1; D possibly corresponds to TRBD1 (5 bases). The receptor was derived from a human donor who had recovered from COVID-19. The sequenced sample was CD4+ T cells from blood, cultured in vitro, obtained after SARS-CoV-2 vaccination. This chain's CDR3 is CASSWTWGEEAFF. Here the CDR3 DNA reads TGTGCCAGCAGCTGGACGTGGGGGGAAGAAGCTTTCTTT.